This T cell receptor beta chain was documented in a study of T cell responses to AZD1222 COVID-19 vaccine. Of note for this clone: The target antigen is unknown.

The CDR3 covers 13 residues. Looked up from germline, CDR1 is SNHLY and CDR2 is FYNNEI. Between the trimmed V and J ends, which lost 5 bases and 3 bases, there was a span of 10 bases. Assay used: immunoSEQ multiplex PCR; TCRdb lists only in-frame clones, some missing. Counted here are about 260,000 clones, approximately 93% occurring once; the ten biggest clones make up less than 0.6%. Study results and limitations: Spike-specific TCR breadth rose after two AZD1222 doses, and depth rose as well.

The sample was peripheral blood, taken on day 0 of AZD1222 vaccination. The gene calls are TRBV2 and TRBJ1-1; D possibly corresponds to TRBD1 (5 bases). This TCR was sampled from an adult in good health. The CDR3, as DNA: TGTGCCAGCAGTTGGGGAGGGGACACTGAAGCTTTCTTT. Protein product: CASSWGGDTEAFF.